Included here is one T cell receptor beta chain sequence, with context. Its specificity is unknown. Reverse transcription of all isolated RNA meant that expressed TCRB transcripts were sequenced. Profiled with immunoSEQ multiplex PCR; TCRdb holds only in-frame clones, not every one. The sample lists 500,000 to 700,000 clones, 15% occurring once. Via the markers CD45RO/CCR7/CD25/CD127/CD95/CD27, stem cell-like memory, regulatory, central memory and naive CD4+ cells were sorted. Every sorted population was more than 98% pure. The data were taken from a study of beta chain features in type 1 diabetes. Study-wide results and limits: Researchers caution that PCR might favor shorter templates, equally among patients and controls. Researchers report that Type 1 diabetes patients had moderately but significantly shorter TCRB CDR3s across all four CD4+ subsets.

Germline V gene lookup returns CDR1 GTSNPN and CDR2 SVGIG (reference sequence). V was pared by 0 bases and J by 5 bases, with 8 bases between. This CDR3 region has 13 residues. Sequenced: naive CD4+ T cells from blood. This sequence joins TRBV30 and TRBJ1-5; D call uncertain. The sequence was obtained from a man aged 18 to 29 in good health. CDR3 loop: CAWSVEGDQPQHF. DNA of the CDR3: TGTGCCTGGAGTGTAGAGGGTGATCAGCCCCAGCATTTT.